Listed below are T cell receptor beta chains from one sample, sequenced in a study of beta chain features in type 1 diabetes. The method was immunoSEQ multiplex PCR; TCRdb's version includes in-frame clones alone and lacks a portion of them. The sample consists of 300,000 to 350,000 clones, 12% to 15% of them appearing once. Sequenced input: central memory CD4+ T cells from blood. The receptors derive from a man aged 30-40 years in good health. CDR3s include the opening cysteine and the closing phenylalanine or tryptophan. The order of the fields is CDR3 length, V gene, clone size, D gene, J gene, CDR3 DNA, CDR3 protein. The D gene is left open where the match is weak. Where a row states a size, it is once, few, many or the class of an expanded clone; other rows omit it.

>13|TRBV6-6|few|TRBD1|TRBJ1-2
TGTGCCAGCAGTTCCGGGACAGGGGGTGGCTACACCTTC
CASSSGTGGGYTF
>12|TRBV30|few|-|TRBJ1-2
TGTGCCTGGAGATTTGGGAGCTATGGCTACACCTTC
CAWRFGSYGYTF
>14|TRBV7-7|many|-|TRBJ2-3
TGTGCCAGCAGCTCCGGGAGTCGTACAGATACGCAGTATTTT
CASSSGSRTDTQYF
>15|TRBV18|few|TRBD1|TRBJ1-5
TGTGCCAGCTCAGGAGGGACAGGGGGCAATCAGCCCCAGCATTTT
CASSGGTGGNQPQHF
>13|TRBV7-9|few|-|TRBJ2-2
TGTGCCAGCAGCTTCGGTGGGACCGGGGAGCTGTTTTTT
CASSFGGTGELFF
>13|TRBV28|-|-|TRBJ2-7
TGTGCCAGCAGTTTTATCCAGACCTACGAGCAGTACTTC
CASSFIQTYEQYF
>13|TRBV10-2|few|-|TRBJ1-1
TGCGCCAGCAGTGAAGAGGGTTACACTGAAGCTTTCTTT
CASSEEGYTEAFF
>14|TRBV7-9|few|TRBD1|TRBJ1-2
TGTGCCAGCAGCTACGGGGGGACAGACAATGGCTACACCTTC
CASSYGGTDNGYTF
>17|TRBV5-4|few|TRBD1|TRBJ1-2
TGTGCCAGCAGCCGGCGACAGGGGATTACCTCTAACTATGGCTACACCTTC
CASSRRQGITSNYGYTF
>13|TRBV5-5|-|-|TRBJ1-1
TGTGCCAGCAGCTTATCAATGAACACTGAAGCTTTCTTT
CASSLSMNTEAFF
>15|TRBV5-6|few|-|TRBJ1-5
TGTGCCAGCAGCTTCTGGCGGCGGCCCCAAATTCCCCAGCATTTT
CASSFWRRPQIPQHF
>15|TRBV25-1|few|-|TRBJ1-1
TGTGCCAGCAGTGAGGGGCTGCCCCCGGGTACTGAAGCTTTCTTT
CASSEGLPPGTEAFF
>13|TRBV30|-|TRBD1|TRBJ1-1
TGTGCCTGGAGTCCGGGACAGGGAACTGAAGCTTTCTTT
CAWSPGQGTEAFF
>11|TRBV6-5|-|-|TRBJ1-1
TGTGCCAGCAGACGACAGACTGAAGCTTTCTTT
CASRRQTEAFF
>15|TRBV9|-|-|TRBJ2-3
TGTGCCAGCAGCCATTTGGGGGGATTCACAGATACGCAGTATTTT
CASSHLGGFTDTQYF
>14|TRBV7-7|-|TRBD2|TRBJ2-7
TGTGCCAGCAGTGAAGCGCTAGCGGGGGGTCCCGAGTACTTC
CASSEALAGGPEYF
>16|TRBV18|few|-|TRBJ2-2
TGTGCCAGCTCACCTCAATCCCAGGGTGGGACCGGGGAGCTGTTTTTT
CASSPQSQGGTGELFF
>17|TRBV7-2|-|-|TRBJ2-1
TGTGCCAGCAGCTTAGCCTCCCAGGGTACTGGGGACAATGAGCAGTTCTTC
CASSLASQGTGDNEQFF
>14|TRBV6-5|-|-|TRBJ2-2
TGTGCCAGCAGTGCCCCGTGGAACACCGGGGAGCTGTTTTTT
CASSAPWNTGELFF
>11|TRBV7-9|few|TRBD1|TRBJ2-1
TGTGCCAGCAGCCTAACGACAGGGGGGATCTTC
CASSLTTGGIF
>11|TRBV6-6|-|-|TRBJ1-1
TGTGCCAGCAGTAAGTTCGCTGAAGCTTTCTTT
CASSKFAEAFF
>11|TRBV20-1|few|-|TRBJ2-7
TGCAGTGCCCGAGCCGTGGGCGAGCAGTACTTC
CSARAVGEQYF
>15|TRBV6-1|few|TRBD2|TRBJ2-1
TGTGCCAGCAGTCCGACTAGCGGGAGAACGAATGAGCAGTTCTTC
CASSPTSGRTNEQFF
>14|TRBV7-2|-|-|TRBJ1-2
TGTGCCAGCAGCTTCCAGGGTGGTGACTATGGCTACACCTTC
CASSFQGGDYGYTF
>16|TRBV18|many|TRBD1|TRBJ2-7
TGTGCCAGCTCACCACCAATAGGGACAGGGGCCTACGAGCAGTACTTC
CASSPPIGTGAYEQYF
>13|TRBV27|-|TRBD1|TRBJ2-1
TGTGCCAGCAGTTTAGCCGGGACAGGGGTTTGGTTCTTC
CASSLAGTGVWFF
>15|TRBV7-6|-|TRBD1|TRBJ1-4
TGTGCCAGCAGCCGTAGGACAGGGGTTAATGAAAAACTGTTTTTT
CASSRRTGVNEKLFF
>15|TRBV14|many|-|TRBJ2-2
TGTGCCAGCAGCCAAGTAACGAGGGGCACCGGGGAGCTGTTTTTT
CASSQVTRGTGELFF
>14|TRBV18|-|TRBD1|TRBJ1-5
TGTGCCAGCTCACCGAGACAGGGGAATCAGCTCCAGCATTTT
CASSPRQGNQLQHF
>16|TRBV5-4|-|-|TRBJ1-1
TGTGCCAGCAGCTTATCCCCCAGGGATATGAACACTGAAGCTTTCTTT
CASSLSPRDMNTEAFF
>14|TRBV30|-|-|TRBJ1-5
TGTGCCTGGAATTCTGCAAATAGCAATCAGCCCCAGCATTTT
CAWNSANSNQPQHF
>14|TRBV5-1|few|-|TRBJ2-1
TGCGCCAGCAGCCGGACTACCTCCTACAATGAGCAGTTCTTC
CASSRTTSYNEQFF
>13|TRBV2|-|-|TRBJ2-2
TGTGCCAGCGGGGCCAGGGGTACCGGGGAGCTGTTTTTT
CASGARGTGELFF
>16|TRBV7-8|-|TRBD2|TRBJ2-2
TGTGCCAGCGGCGTGAAAAGCGGGGGGTACACCGGGGAGCTGTTTTTT
CASGVKSGGYTGELFF
>14|TRBV27|-|-|TRBJ1-1
TGTGCCAGCAGTTTCGGGGGGCGGAGCACTGAAGCTTTCTTT
CASSFGGRSTEAFF
>13|TRBV19|few|-|TRBJ1-3
TGTGCCAGTAGTAAGGCCAGCAGAAACACCACATATTTT
CASSKASRNTTYF
>15|TRBV7-2|-|-|TRBJ1-2
TGTGCCAGCAGCTTAAGGTCTCAGGGGCTCTATGGCTACACCTTC
CASSLRSQGLYGYTF
>13|TRBV25-1|-|TRBD1|TRBJ1-5
TGTGCCAGCAGTGCCCCCTTCTCTGACAGGGGGAATTTT
CASSAPFSDRGNF
>15|TRBV9|-|-|TRBJ1-5
TGTGCCAGCAGCGGGGGGGTCCAACCGGTGGAGCCCCAGCATTTT
CASSGGVQPVEPQHF
>16|TRBV9|-|-|TRBJ2-1
TGTGCCAGCAGCGTAGGGACCTCCCGGCGTGGCAATGAGCAGTTCTTC
CASSVGTSRRGNEQFF
>14|TRBV6-6|few|-|TRBJ1-5
TGTGCCAGCAGCTATGGAGATTTCAATCAGCCCCAGCATTTT
CASSYGDFNQPQHF
>14|TRBV2|-|-|TRBJ2-1
TGTGCCAGCAAGAACGTTCGTGGATTCGGTGAGCAGTTCTTC
CASKNVRGFGEQFF
>15|TRBV5-6|-|TRBD1|TRBJ1-5
TGTGCCAGCAGCTTGGGCGGACAGGGAATCATGGCCCAGCATTTT
CASSLGGQGIMAQHF
>14|TRBV10-3|-|-|TRBJ1-4
TGTGCCAGCAGGTTGATAGCAACTAATGAAAAACTGTTTTTT
CASRLIATNEKLFF
>18|TRBV5-1|-|-|TRBJ1-6
TGCGCCAGCAGTCCCTGGTTCGATAAGGGGACGGGAATTTCACCCCTCCACTTT
CASSPWFDKGTGISPLHF
>16|TRBV12-2|-|-|TRBJ2-6
TGTGCAAGTCGCCCGGGACAGGGGGCTGGGGCCAACGTCCTGACTTTC
CASRPGQGAGANVLTF
>14|TRBV7-2|many|TRBD1|TRBJ2-7
TGTGCCAGCAGCTCCCTAGGGGGCAACTACGAGCAGTACTTC
CASSSLGGNYEQYF
>15|TRBV19|-|-|TRBJ2-6
TGTGCCAGTAGTACCGACAGCTCTGGGGCCAACGTCCTGACTTTC
CASSTDSSGANVLTF
>15|TRBV2|many|TRBD2|TRBJ2-3
TGTGCCAGCAGGCGGACTAGCGGGGGCTCAGATACGCAGTATTTT
CASRRTSGGSDTQYF
>12|TRBV5-1|-|-|TRBJ2-7
TGCGCCAGCAGCTTTGGTGGAACGGAGCAGTACTTC
CASSFGGTEQYF
>15|TRBV7-2|many|TRBD2|TRBJ2-3
TGTGCCAGCAGCTCGACTAGCGGGGGCACAGATACGCAGTATTTT
CASSSTSGGTDTQYF
>14|TRBV19|-|-|TRBJ1-2
TGTGCCAGTAGTATTTACGACAGAAACTATGGCTACACCTTC
CASSIYDRNYGYTF
>10|TRBV29-1|-|-|TRBJ1-2
TGCAGCGTTTCTGAGTATGGCTACACCTTC
CSVSEYGYTF
>12|TRBV10-3|few|-|TRBJ1-5
TGTGCCAGCAGTTATGGGGAGGGGCCCCAGCATTTT
CASSYGEGPQHF